These T cell receptor beta chains were read from a single sample in a study of T cell changes during pregnancy in multiple sclerosis. The repertoire was sequenced with immunoSEQ multiplex PCR; TCRdb's copy has only in-frame clones and lacks some. The sample records more than 95,000 clones, roughly 92% being singletons. Sequencing used peripheral blood, obtained after pregnancy. The receptor set was obtained from a female donor with multiple sclerosis, enrolled in a pregnancy study. Each CDR3 is given with its conserved first and last residue. The D gene is left open where the match is weak. Clone size is not always given. Where it is, it says once, few, many or a class for expanded clones.

V,length,D,J,size,CDR3,DNA
TRBV19,14,TRBD1,TRBJ2-2,.,CASSATGQAGELFF,TGTGCCAGTAGTGCGACAGGGCAGGCCGGGGAGCTGTTTTTT
TRBV27,16,.,TRBJ1-2,.,CASSLSLSILPYGYTF,TGTGCCAGCAGTTTATCGTTGTCTATTTTACCCTATGGCTACACCTTC
TRBV4-1,18,TRBD2,TRBJ2-6,.,CASSQDWEGNSGANVLTF,TGCGCCAGCAGCCAAGATTGGGAGGGTAACAGTGGGGCCAACGTCCTGACTTTC
TRBV27,16,TRBD1,TRBJ1-4,.,CASSSGRGRTNEKLFF,TGTGCCAGCAGTTCGGGAAGGGGGCGAACAAATGAAAAACTGTTTTTT
TRBV19,14,TRBD1,TRBJ1-1,.,CASSIRQGRSEAFF,TGTGCCAGTAGTATTCGACAGGGGAGGTCTGAAGCTTTCTTT
TRBV2,12,.,TRBJ1-5,.,CASSDEDQPQHF,TGTGCCAGCAGTGACGAGGATCAGCCCCAGCATTTT
TRBV4-3,15,.,TRBJ2-7,.,CASSRTPGGVNEQYF,TGCGCTAGCAGCCGGACCCCCGGGGGTGTCAACGAGCAGTACTTC
TRBV15,15,.,TRBJ2-2,.,CATSRGRSRAGELFF,TGTGCCACCAGCAGAGGAAGAAGTCGGGCCGGGGAGCTGTTTTTT
TRBV4-3,15,TRBD2,TRBJ2-5,.,CASSQLAGAQETQYF,TGCGCCAGCAGCCAGTTAGCGGGGGCCCAAGAGACCCAGTACTTC
TRBV6-5,14,.,TRBJ2-3,.,CASSYKGKTDTQYF,TGTGCCAGCAGTTACAAGGGGAAAACAGATACGCAGTATTTT
TRBV11-2,13,.,TRBJ1-1,.,CASSVTVNTEAFF,TGTGCCAGCAGCGTCACTGTGAACACTGAAGCTTTCTTT
TRBV19,15,.,TRBJ2-2,.,CASTHGGTNTGELFF,TGTGCCAGTACCCATGGAGGAACGAACACCGGGGAGCTGTTTTTT
TRBV9,16,.,TRBJ2-1,.,CASSPQGRRGVEGQFF,TGTGCCAGCAGCCCCCAGGGGCGGCGCGGTGTCGAGGGGCAGTTCTTC
TRBV5-1,15,.,TRBJ2-1,.,CASSLGGGAGNEQFF,TGCGCCAGCAGCTTGGGAGGGGGGGCAGGCAATGAGCAGTTCTTC
TRBV5-1,14,TRBD1,TRBJ1-1,.,CASSLTGTNTEAFF,TGCGCCAGCAGCCTGACAGGGACGAACACTGAAGCTTTCTTT
TRBV5-5,16,TRBD1,TRBJ1-3,.,CASSFRDRGPGNTIYF,TGTGCCAGCAGCTTCCGGGACAGGGGCCCTGGAAACACCATATATTTT
TRBV27,15,TRBD1,TRBJ1-2,.,CASSSRGQTNYGYTF,TGTGCCAGCAGTTCCCGGGGACAGACAAACTATGGCTACACCTTC
TRBV6-5,11,.,TRBJ2-7,.,CASKERGEQYF,TGTGCCAGCAAAGAGAGGGGGGAGCAGTACTTC
TRBV20-1,11,.,TRBJ2-3,.,CSAPSTDTQYF,TGCAGTGCTCCTAGCACAGATACGCAGTATTTT
TRBV10-3,15,TRBD2,TRBJ2-7,once,CAISLAGAHTYEQYF,TGTGCCATCAGCTTAGCGGGAGCCCACACCTACGAGCAGTACTTC
TRBV5-1,17,TRBD1,TRBJ1-4,.,CASKARDRASTNEKLFF,TGCGCCAGCAAAGCCCGGGACAGGGCTTCAACTAATGAAAAACTGTTTTTT
TRBV6-5,16,TRBD1,TRBJ2-3,.,CASSYSPRQGTDTQYF,TGTGCCAGCAGTTACAGCCCGAGACAGGGGACAGATACGCAGTATTTT
TRBV2,15,.,TRBJ2-6,few,CASGATVSGANVLTF,TGTGCCAGCGGGGCGACAGTGTCTGGGGCCAACGTCCTGACTTTC
TRBV6-5,13,.,TRBJ2-2,.,CASSYSHTGELFF,TGTGCCAGCAGTTACAGCCACACCGGGGAGCTGTTTTTT
TRBV27,15,.,TRBJ2-2,.,CASSSSFANTGELFF,TGTGCCAGCAGTTCGTCCTTCGCGAACACCGGGGAGCTGTTTTTT
TRBV7-9,18,TRBD2,TRBJ2-3,.,CASSPTSGGVHSTDTQYF,TGTGCCAGCAGCCCGACTAGCGGGGGGGTCCATAGCACAGATACGCAGTATTTT
TRBV27,14,TRBD1,TRBJ1-2,.,CASSIRGQGNGYTF,TGTGCCAGCAGTATCAGGGGACAGGGTAATGGCTACACCTTC